These 23 T cell receptor beta chains share one sample of origin, sequenced in a study of cytomegalovirus exposure and HLA in healthy donors. PCR amplification relied on 60 Vbeta primers (plus 13 Jbeta primers). Sequencing was performed with immunoSEQ multiplex PCR; in TCRdb, only in-frame clones are kept and a portion is missing. The sample yields 110,000 or so clones, roughly 13% seen once. The sequenced material came from PBMCs. The receptors stem from a man aged 40-50 years in good health and CMV-seropositive.

The CDR3: CASSPRQGVPGNTIYF. DNA for the CDR3: TGTGCCAGCAGCCCAAGACAGGGGGTCCCTGGAAACACCATATATTTT. The rearrangement joins TRBV6-6 to TRBJ1-3; 9 bases are shared with TRBD1. The CDR3 runs 16 residues. V dropped 6 bases and J dropped 2; count of bases not matched to a gene: 8. Germline-derived CDR1 and CDR2 are MNHNY and SVGAGI (reference sequence).

Concerning this clone itself: Compared with germline, one end of the junction differs, possibly owing to a read error. The V and J genes are TRBV11-1 and TRBJ2-3; 11 bases match TRBD2. This CDR3 comprises 17 residues. Germline assignment: CDR1 SGHAT and CDR2 FQDESV (reference sequence). The CDR3 coding sequence is TGTGCCAGCCGCTTTGAACTAGCGGGAGCCAAGGCAGATACGCAGTATTTT. The encoded protein is CASRFELAGAKADTQYF.

The V and J genes are TRBV25-1 and TRBJ1-1; 7 nucleotides match TRBD1. V shed 6 bases and J 3 bases; nucleotides not matched to a gene: 4. Looked up from germline, CDR1 is MGHDK and CDR2 is SYGVNS. The CDR3 extends over 13 amino acids. The CDR3 DNA sequence: TGTGCCAGCAGGGGGACAGAGCACACTGAAGCTTTCTTT. Protein sequence: CASRGTEHTEAFF. The variable domain in full, completed from reference TRBV25-1 and TRBJ1-1, reads EADIYQTPRYLVIGTGKKITLECSQTMGHDKMYWYQQDPGMELHLIHYSYGVNSTEKGDLSSESTVSRIRTEHFPLTLESARPSHTSQYLCASRGTEHTEAFFGQGTRLTVV.

The rearrangement links TRBV29-1 to TRBJ2-7; possibly TRBD2 for D (5 bases). CDR3 size: 12 residues. Per the germline V gene, CDR1 is SQVTM and CDR2 is ANQGSEA. Trimming pared 7 bases from V and 5 bases from J, leaving 15 bases between. CDR3: CSGTASTDEQYF. CDR3 bases: TGCAGCGGGACGGCTAGCACCGACGAGCAGTACTTC.

This sequence joins TRBV7-9 and TRBJ1-4, with TRBD1 matching 7 bases. CDR1 is SEHNR and CDR2 is FQNEAQ in the germline V gene (reference sequence). J lost 7 bases, V lost 4 bases, and 12 bases had no gene match. This CDR3 contains 16 residues. CDR3 DNA: TGTGCCAGCAGCTCCCCGTACAGGGGCGAAGTTGAAAAACTGTTTTTT. Its translation is CASSSPYRGEVEKLFF. The whole variable domain, filled in from reference TRBV7-9 and TRBJ1-4, reads DTGVSQNPRHKITKRGQNVTFRCDPISEHNRLYWYRQTLGQGPEFLTYFQNEAQLEKSRLLSDRFSAERPKGSFSTLEIQRTEQGDSAMYLCASSSPYRGEVEKLFFGSGTQLSVL.

This sequence joins TRBV9 and TRBJ2-1; D remains unclear. Trimming cost V 0 bases and J 10 bases, with 11 bases left between them. In germline, CDR1 is SGDLS, CDR2 YYNGEE. The CDR3 extends over 13 amino acids. CDR3 in DNA: TGTGCCAGCAGCGTAGATTTAACTCACGAGCAGTTCTTC. This translates into CASSVDLTHEQFF.

This clone was detected only a few times. V gene TRBV29-1 combines with J gene TRBJ2-5; the D is unclear. The CDR3 length is 12 residues. Trimming stripped 7 bases from V and 5 bases from J, with 14 bases between. Germline V gene sequence: CDR1 SQVTM, CDR2 ANQGSEA. CDR3 sequence reads: CSAFFLGETQYF. The CDR3 coding sequence is TGCAGCGCATTTTTCCTCGGGGAGACCCAGTACTTC.

This clone showed up just a few times. This chain uses TRBV27 with TRBJ1-2; a possible D gene is TRBD1 (6 bases). The V end lost 2 bases, the J end lost 7 bases, and 11 bases lay between the germline ends. The CDR3 extends over 13 amino acids. Looked up from germline, CDR1 is MNHEY and CDR2 is SMNVEV (reference sequence). The CDR3 DNA is TGTGCCAGCAGTTTAGCAGGGGAAGGTGGCTACACCTTC. Translation: CASSLAGEGGYTF.

The rearrangement links TRBV6-6 to TRBJ2-7; TRBD2 aligns across 11 bases. Per the germline V gene, CDR1 is MNHNY and CDR2 is SVGAGI (reference sequence). This CDR3 spans 15 amino acids. With V trimmed by 2 bases and J by 2 bases, 2 bases remained unmatched. CDR3 amino acids: CASSYPTSGTYEQYF. The CDR3 DNA is TGTGCCAGCAGTTACCCGACTAGCGGGACCTACGAGCAGTACTTC.

V usage is TRBV7-8 and J usage is TRBJ2-2; possible D gene TRBD1, 5 bases. Trimming left V 2 bases short and J 1 base short, with 8 bases between. There are 15 residues in the CDR3. Germline CDR1 reads SGHVS; CDR2 reads FQNEAQ. The CDR3 region is CASSLYRMNTGELFF. As DNA, the CDR3 is TGTGCCAGCAGCTTATACAGGATGAACACCGGGGAGCTGTTTTTT.

This clone was seen a handful of times. In nucleotides, the CDR3 is TGTGCCAGCAGAGGGACGGACGGGAGGGGATACGAGCAGTACTTC. It encodes CASRGTDGRGYEQYF. The genes are TRBV2 and TRBJ2-7, with TRBD2 matching over 8 bases. The trim removed 6 bases at V and 4 bases at J, leaving 11 bases unmatched. The V gene's germline CDR1 is SNHLY and CDR2 FYNNEI. The CDR3 contains 15 residues.

This clone was observed a handful of times. The chain couples TRBV28 to TRBJ2-1; D possibly corresponds to TRBD1 (5 bases). V lost 2 bases and J 9 bases, leaving 11 bases between the germline ends. Germline CDR1 and CDR2: MDHEN and SYDVKM. This CDR3 comprises 13 residues. In DNA form, the CDR3 reads TGTGCCAGCAGTTTAAATCCAGGGCGTGAGCAGTTCTTC. Encoded protein: CASSLNPGREQFF.

V usage is TRBV6-4 and J usage is TRBJ2-2; D gene ambiguous. The V end was cut by 8 bases, the J end by 2 bases, with 12 bases between. The CDR3 length is 14 residues. The germline V gene encodes CDR1 MRHNA and CDR2 SNTAGT. CDR3 residues: CASQSGPNTGELFF. The CDR3, as DNA: TGTGCCAGCCAATCAGGCCCCAACACCGGGGAGCTGTTTTTT.

V and J are TRBV6-1 and TRBJ2-7, with 9 bases aligning to TRBD2. The V gene's germline CDR1 is MNHNS and CDR2 SASEGT. This CDR3 has 15 residues. After removal of 4 bases from V and 0 bases from J, the junction contained 4 bases not matched to a gene. For the CDR3, the DNA is TGTGCCAGCAGTGGAGTTAGCGGGGGCTCCTACGAGCAGTACTTC. This gives the protein CASSGVSGGSYEQYF.

The gene calls are TRBV2 and TRBJ2-7; 7 bases are a match to TRBD2. CDR1 and CDR2 from the germline V gene are SNHLY and FYNNEI. Trimming removed 0 bases from V and 7 bases from J; junction bases left unmatched: 18. This CDR3 has 18 residues. Written as DNA, the CDR3 is TGTGCCAGCAGTGAAGCGAGCAGAACGAGAAGGCTGGGGGGGGAGCAGTACTTC. Translating gives CASSEASRTRRLGGEQYF.

This chain joins TRBV6-1 and TRBJ2-7; TRBD2 might be the D (5 bases). V shed 5 bases and J shed 7 bases, with 12 bases lying between them. This CDR3 is 12 amino acids long. Germline V lookup: CDR1 MNHNS, CDR2 SASEGT. In DNA, the CDR3 is TGTGCCAGCAGTAGAAAATGGAGGGAGCAGTACTTC. Protein sequence: CASSRKWREQYF.

The chain recombines TRBV5-6 with TRBJ2-7; 9 nucleotides agree with TRBD2. J gave up 3 bases and V 2 bases, and 6 bases lay outside the gene matches. The CDR3 length is 15 residues. Germline CDR1 SGHDT, CDR2 YYEEEE. CDR3 residues: CASSFELAGRYEQYF. CDR3 nucleotides: TGTGCCAGCAGCTTCGAACTAGCGGGCCGCTACGAGCAGTACTTC.

The chain joins TRBV4-2 to TRBJ2-5; 8 bases are a match to TRBD2. This CDR3 region has 14 residues. Germline CDR1 LGHNA, CDR2 YNFKEQ. The V and J ends lost 1 base and 7 bases, in that order; junction bases with no gene match: 5. Here the CDR3 DNA reads TGTGCCAGCAGCCAAGCGGGAGGGCCGGGGACCCAGTACTTC. As protein: CASSQAGGPGTQYF.

This clone was seen a handful of times. The chain combines TRBV27 with TRBJ2-5; D perhaps matches TRBD1 (5 bases). Trimming took off 4 bases at V and 2 bases at J, with 14 bases between the two ends. The CDR3 has 15 amino acids. The germline gives CDR1 MNHEY, CDR2 SMNVEV (reference sequence). The CDR3 coding sequence is TGTGCCAGCAGTTCTGGGGCCGGAGAACAAGAGACCCAGTACTTC. Residues: CASSSGAGEQETQYF.

The chain couples TRBV18 to TRBJ2-2; possible D gene TRBD2, 5 bases. V was clipped by 4 bases and J by 7 bases, with 13 bases between them. Germline V gene data show CDR1 as KGHSH and CDR2 as LQKENI. CDR3 length equals 14 residues. The CDR3 loop is CASSLNGIDGELFF. The CDR3 bases are TGTGCCAGCTCACTGAACGGGATCGACGGGGAGCTGTTTTTT.

This rearrangement joins TRBV2 to TRBJ1-1; D may be TRBD1 (5 bases). Germline values: CDR1 SNHLY, CDR2 FYNNEI. CDR3 length equals 16 residues. V was clipped by 0 bases and J by 4 bases, with 15 bases between them. CDR3 sequence (DNA): TGTGCCAGCAGTGAAGCGCTTATCCGGGGGAGCACTGAAGCTTTCTTT. Translation: CASSEALIRGSTEAFF.

This rearrangement joins TRBV10-3 to TRBJ2-1; 9 nucleotides agree with TRBD2. The junction had 6 bases not matched to a gene; V was cut back by 4 bases and J by 8 bases. Germline V gives CDR1 ENHRY, CDR2 SYGVKD. This CDR3 is built from 14 residues. The CDR3 DNA reads as TGTGCCATCAGTGTAGCGGGAGAGGGATATGAGCAGTTCTTC. Protein: CAISVAGEGYEQFF.

This clone was counted between two and nine times. The V call is TRBV7-2, the J call TRBJ2-1; a weak D match, TRBD2 (6 bases). Germline-derived CDR1 and CDR2 are SGHTA and FQGNSA. The CDR3 totals 13 residues. V was shortened by 5 bases and J by 6 bases, with 11 bases between the two germline ends. The CDR3 nucleotides read TGTGCCAGCAGCATAGGAGCGGGCAATGAGCAGTTCTTC. The encoded protein is CASSIGAGNEQFF. The full variable domain, rest sourced from reference TRBV7-2 and TRBJ2-1, is GAGVSQSPSNKVTEKGKDVELRCDPISGHTALYWYRQSLGQGLEFLIYFQGNSAPDKSGLPSDRFSAERTGGSVSTLTIQRTQQEDSAVYLCASSIGAGNEQFFGPGTRLTVL.